This T cell receptor beta chain is from a study of T cell responses to AZD1222 COVID-19 vaccine. Study-wide findings and caveats: Compared with day 0, the breadth and depth of the Spike-specific TCR repertoire rose significantly after two doses of AZD1222.

Profiling relied on immunoSEQ multiplex PCR, and the TCRdb table lists in-frame clones only, not all of them. The profile shows 150,000 to 180,000 clones, 80% to 90% of them singletons. In the case of this clone: What it binds is unknown.

The V end was cut by 0 bases, the J end by 4 bases, with 13 bases between. The CDR3 is 15 residues long. The V gene's germline CDR1 is SGDLS and CDR2 YYNGEE. This TCR was sampled from an adult in good health. The sample consisted of peripheral blood, taken on day 0 of MenACWY control vaccination. V usage is TRBV9 and J usage is TRBJ1-2; D uncertain. CDR3 nucleotides: TGTGCCAGCAGCGTAGCTACGTCGGGAGTCTATGGCTACACCTTC. This codes for CASSVATSGVYGYTF.